This entry lists 25 T cell receptor beta chains sequenced from one sample in a study of Graves' ophthalmopathy and Graves' hyperthyroidism. CDR3 regions of TCR beta were amplified from RNA transcripts. HTBI primers primed a first-round RT-PCR, and a second-round multiplex PCR followed. TCRdb recomputed calls from the multiplex PCR reads with MiXCR, one row per CDR3 protein. The sample contains a few hundred thousand distinct CDR3 sequences, about 40% of which appear only once. The source material was peripheral blood or thyroid tissue (not recorded which). These TCRs come from an adult man with Graves' hyperthyroidism.

This clonotype appeared many times. The DNA for the CDR3 is TGCAGCGTTAATCACAGGGGTTCGGGCTATGGCTACACCTTC. Translated, it gives CSVNHRGSGYGYTF. The genes are TRBV29-1 and TRBJ1-2; 7 bases map to TRBD1. The CDR3 is made up of 14 amino acids. With 5 bases clipped from V and 4 bases from J, the junction kept 10 bases outside the gene matches. Germline assignment: CDR1 SQVTM and CDR2 ANQGSEA. Using reference TRBV29-1 and TRBJ1-2 for the parts outside the CDR3, the full variable domain is SAVISQKPSRDICQRGTSLTIQCQVDSQVTMMFWYRQQPGQSLTLIATANQGSEATYESGFVIDKFPISRPNLTFSTLTVSNMSPEDSSIYLCSVNHRGSGYGYTFGSGTRLTVV.

The rearrangement links TRBV20-1 to TRBJ2-7, with a weak D call TRBD1 (6 bases). Germline CDR1 and CDR2: DFQATT and SNEGSKA (reference sequence). V was cut by 8 bases and J by 1 base, with 12 bases left in between. The CDR3 has 12 residues. The chain's CDR3 is CSFAGVSYEQYF. The CDR3 DNA sequence: TGCAGTTTTGCAGGGGTTTCCTACGAGCAGTACTTC.

This clonotype was detected a few times. CDR3 DNA: TGCAGTGCTAGCCCCGTGGGACAGGGTTTCTACGAGCAGTACTTC. Translated, it gives CSASPVGQGFYEQYF. This sequence joins TRBV20-1 and TRBJ2-7; 9 bases map to TRBD1. This CDR3 has 15 amino acids. Germline values: CDR1 DFQATT, CDR2 SNEGSKA (reference sequence). V shed 3 bases and J 3 bases; nucleotides not matched to a gene: 9.

Many counts were recorded for this clonotype. The chain recombines TRBV5-1 with TRBJ2-7; TRBD1 is a possible D gene (7 bases). CDR3 length: 17 amino acids. V lost 0 bases, J lost 0 bases, and 16 bases lay in between. Germline V lookup: CDR1 SGHRS, CDR2 YFSETQ. In DNA form, the CDR3 reads TGCGCCAGCAGCTTGGTCGCGGGGACAGCGAGCTCCTACGAGCAGTACTTC. Amino acid sequence: CASSLVAGTASSYEQYF.

This clonotype showed up just once. This clone may be a read error of a much larger clone one base away. This rearrangement joins TRBV7-8 to TRBJ1-1, with D tentatively TRBD1 (6 bases). Germline V CDR1 and CDR2: SGHVS, FQNEAQ. V was shortened by 5 bases and J by 4 bases, with 14 bases between the two germline ends. The CDR3 is 14 residues long. The CDR3: CASSRPYRATEAFF. CDR3 DNA sequence: TGTGCCAGCAGCCGACCTTACAGGGCCACTGAAGCTTTCTTT.

This clonotype was seen a handful of times. The chain recombines TRBV24-1 with TRBJ2-6; D is unclear. This CDR3 has 14 amino acids. The germline V gene has CDR1 KGHDR and CDR2 SFDVKD. The germline V and J ends were trimmed by 0 bases and 2 bases, with 1 base remaining between them. This CDR3 is CATSDLPGANVLTF. The CDR3 DNA reads as TGTGCCACCAGTGATTTGCCTGGGGCCAACGTCCTGACTTTC.

The rearrangement uses TRBV5-1 and TRBJ1-2; weak D call: TRBD1 (5 bases). V was clipped by 4 bases and J by 2 bases, with 9 bases between them. CDR3 length: 13 amino acids. The germline gives CDR1 SGHRS, CDR2 YFSETQ. As DNA, the CDR3 is TGCGCCAGCAGCGACGGGACGAACTATGGCTACACCTTC. As protein: CASSDGTNYGYTF. The full variable domain, rest sourced from reference TRBV5-1 and TRBJ1-2, is KAGVTQTPRYLIKTRGQQVTLSCSPISGHRSVSWYQQTPGQGLQFLFEYFSETQRNKGNFPGRFSGRQFSNSRSEMNVSTLELGDSALYLCASSDGTNYGYTFGSGTRLTVV.

This clonotype was observed at least ten times. This sequence joins TRBV27 and TRBJ2-7, with 10 bases fitting TRBD1. The CDR3 is 14 amino acids. Germline-derived CDR1 and CDR2 are MNHEY and SMNVEV (reference sequence). The J segment lost 7 bases and the V segment lost 3 bases, leaving 6 bases of the junction unmatched. The CDR3 DNA reads as TGTGCCAGCAGTTTCGAGACAGGGGGCAGGGAGCAGTACTTC. Translated: CASSFETGGREQYF.

This clonotype was observed many times. The V and J genes are TRBV9 and TRBJ2-5; D is possibly TRBD1 (6 bases). The germline CDR1 and CDR2 sequences are SGDLS and YYNGEE. This CDR3 spans 14 amino acids. V gave up 0 bases and J gave up 5 bases, with 11 bases separating them. The CDR3 DNA sequence: TGTGCCAGCAGCGTAGGAGGGGGAGAGGAGACCCAGTACTTC. Its translation is CASSVGGGEETQYF.

The chain combines TRBV12-5 with TRBJ2-3, with 7 bases aligning to TRBD1. J gave up 2 bases and V 6 bases, and 5 bases lay outside the gene matches. The V gene's germline CDR1 is LGHNT and CDR2 FRNRAP. The CDR3 loop spans 14 amino acids. CDR3 DNA sequence: TGTGCTAGTGGGAGGGACAGTCTCACAGATACGCAGTATTTT. It codes for CASGRDSLTDTQYF.

This clonotype was counted only a few times. The chain employs TRBV10-1 and TRBJ2-7, with TRBD2 matching 9 bases. In germline, CDR1 is WNHNN, CDR2 SYGVQD (reference sequence). Losses at the gene ends were 6 bases for V and 2 bases for J; bases not matched to a gene: 5. This CDR3 has 14 amino acids. CDR3 region: CASSHGTSPYEQYF. For the CDR3, the DNA is TGCGCCAGCAGCCACGGGACTAGCCCCTACGAGCAGTACTTC.

This clonotype was observed a few times. The chain carries TRBV24-1 and TRBJ2-1; the D is unclear. CDR1 KGHDR and CDR2 SFDVKD come from the germline V gene. The V gene lost 3 bases and the J gene lost 7 bases, with 18 bases spanning the gap. CDR3 size: 16 residues. Here the CDR3 DNA reads TGTGCCACCAGTGATAGAGGCCTTAATTACCATAATGAGCAGTTCTTC. Translation gives CATSDRGLNYHNEQFF.

This clonotype was observed many times. This rearrangement joins TRBV11-2 to TRBJ1-6; 7 bases fit TRBD1. The CDR3 spans 13 residues. Unmatched junction bases numbered 5, after V lost 5 bases and J lost 10 bases. CDR1 is SGHAT and CDR2 is FQNNGV in the germline V gene. DNA for the CDR3: TGTGCCAGCAGCGTCAGGGGGGACTCACCCCTCCACTTT. Translation gives CASSVRGDSPLHF.

Remarks on this clonotype: This may arise from a read error, as a much more abundant clone is one base away. This chain joins TRBV19 and TRBJ2-7; 9 bases map to TRBD1. CDR3 length: 15 amino acids. In germline, CDR1 is LNHDA, CDR2 SQIVND (reference sequence). CDR3 residues: CASGIAGTGTYEQYF. The CDR3 DNA sequence: TGTGCCAGTGGTATCGCCGGGACAGGGACCTACGAGCAGTACTTC.

The V and J genes are TRBV25-1 and TRBJ1-6; 7 bases match TRBD1. Germline CDR1 MGHDK, CDR2 SYGVNS. The junction had 5 bases not matched to a gene; V was cut back by 4 bases and J by 5 bases. The CDR3 has 15 residues. The CDR3, as DNA: TGTGCCAGCAGTGGTAGGCAGGGGGATAATTCACCCCTCCACTTT. Protein: CASSGRQGDNSPLHF. Full variable domain (rest looked up from reference TRBV25-1 and TRBJ1-6): EADIYQTPRYLVIGTGKKITLECSQTMGHDKMYWYQQDPGMELHLIHYSYGVNSTEKGDLSSESTVSRIRTEHFPLTLESARPSHTSQYLCASSGRQGDNSPLHFGNGTRLTVT.

The V and J genes are TRBV19 and TRBJ1-5; TRBD1 is a possible D gene (6 bases). The V and J ends lost 5 bases and 7 bases respectively, with 15 bases between them. The CDR3 has 14 residues. Looked up from germline, CDR1 is LNHDA and CDR2 is SQIVND (reference sequence). Here the CDR3 DNA reads TGTGCCAGTAGTGGCCACAGGGATTTGCAGCCCCAGCATTTT. Its translation: CASSGHRDLQPQHF.

V and J are TRBV5-1 and TRBJ2-7; TRBD1 matches at 8 bases. Unmatched junction bases numbered 14, after V lost 0 bases and J lost 6 bases. The CDR3 contains 17 residues. CDR1 is SGHRS and CDR2 is YFSETQ in the germline V gene. The DNA for the CDR3 is TGCGCCAGCAGCTTGGGGGTCGGACAGGGCCCGAGGGGCGAGCAGTACTTC. Residues: CASSLGVGQGPRGEQYF.

J is TRBJ2-7 and V is TRBV7-6; D may be TRBD1 or TRBD2 (5 bases each). The germline gives CDR1 SGHVS, CDR2 FNYEAQ. This CDR3 has 14 amino acids. Trimming removed 0 bases from V and 5 bases from J, with 11 bases in between. In nucleotides, the CDR3 is TGTGCCAGCAGCTTAGCTGAAGGGACCAACGAGCAGTACTTC. It encodes CASSLAEGTNEQYF.

This clonotype was recorded many times. V is TRBV29-1 and J is TRBJ2-7; 10 bases map to TRBD1. This CDR3 is 15 amino acids long. Losses at the gene ends were 6 bases for V and 0 bases for J; bases not matched to a gene: 8. Germline CDR1 reads SQVTM; CDR2 reads ANQGSEA. Here the CDR3 reads CSVDETGGSSYEQYF. The DNA for the CDR3 is TGCAGCGTAGACGAGACAGGGGGCAGCTCCTACGAGCAGTACTTC.

This chain connects TRBV29-1 to TRBJ2-4; D might be TRBD1 (6 bases). Looked up from germline, CDR1 is SQVTM and CDR2 is ANQGSEA. There are 13 residues in the CDR3. The V and J ends lost 6 bases and 8 bases respectively, with 17 bases between them. CDR3 loop: CSVRGGKRYIQYF. In nucleotides, the CDR3 is TGCAGCGTGAGAGGGGGAAAGAGGTACATTCAGTACTTC.

The rearrangement links TRBV20-1 to TRBJ2-1; 11 nucleotides agree with TRBD2. Germline loops: CDR1 DFQATT, CDR2 SNEGSKA (reference sequence). The V gene end was trimmed by 6 bases and the J gene end by 7 bases; junction bases not matched to a gene: 14. This CDR3 has 16 amino acids. The chain's CDR3 is CSAMKLLAGVENEQFF. The CDR3 region has the DNA TGCAGTGCCATGAAGTTACTAGCGGGAGTGGAGAATGAGCAGTTCTTC.

Many counts were recorded for this clonotype. The chain is built from TRBV20-1 and TRBJ2-5; D possibly uses TRBD1 or TRBD2 (5 bases each). The CDR3 covers 14 residues. Per germline, CDR1 DFQATT and CDR2 SNEGSKA (reference sequence). Between the trimmed V and J ends, which lost 2 bases and 1 base, there was a span of 11 bases. For the CDR3, the DNA is TGCAGTGCTAGACCGGGGACGGTCCAAGAGACCCAGTACTTC. The encoded protein is CSARPGTVQETQYF.

The sample holds one count of this clonotype. This chain uses TRBV15 with TRBJ1-2; TRBD1 matches at 8 bases. V shed 3 bases and J 2 bases; nucleotides not matched to a gene: 2. The CDR3 runs 14 residues. Germline values: CDR1 LNHNV, CDR2 YYDKDF (reference sequence). The CDR3 loop is CATSRDRANYGYTF. DNA for the CDR3: TGTGCCACCAGCAGGGACAGGGCCAACTATGGCTACACCTTC.

The V and J genes are TRBV25-1 and TRBJ1-3; unclear D gene. This CDR3 is built from 15 residues. V lost 5 bases to trimming and J lost 3 bases, with 14 bases between them. Germline CDR1 reads MGHDK; CDR2 reads SYGVNS. The CDR3 DNA follows: TGTGCCAGCAGTATCCGTCTGGGGAGTGGAAACACCATATATTTT. Amino acid sequence: CASSIRLGSGNTIYF.

This clonotype occurred many times. The chain employs TRBV6-5 and TRBJ2-6; D ambiguous. CDR1 MNHEY and CDR2 SVGAGI come from the germline V gene. The CDR3 extends over 14 amino acids. V lost 6 bases, J lost 5 bases, and 11 bases lay in between. The CDR3 DNA sequence: TGTGCCAGCAGACCGACGGACCGGGCCAACGTCCTGACTTTC. The encoded protein is CASRPTDRANVLTF.